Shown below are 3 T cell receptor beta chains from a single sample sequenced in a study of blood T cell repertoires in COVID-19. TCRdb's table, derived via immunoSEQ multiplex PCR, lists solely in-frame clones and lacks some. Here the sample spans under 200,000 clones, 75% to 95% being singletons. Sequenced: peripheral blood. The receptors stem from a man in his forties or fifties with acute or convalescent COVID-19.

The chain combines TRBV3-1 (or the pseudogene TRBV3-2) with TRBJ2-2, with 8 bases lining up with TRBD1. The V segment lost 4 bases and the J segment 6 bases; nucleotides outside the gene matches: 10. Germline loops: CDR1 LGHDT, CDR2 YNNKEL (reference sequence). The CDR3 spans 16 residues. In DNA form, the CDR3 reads TGTGCCAGCAGCCTCTTTGGACAGGGAGTTCCCGGGGAGCTGTTTTTT. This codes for CASSLFGQGVPGELFF.

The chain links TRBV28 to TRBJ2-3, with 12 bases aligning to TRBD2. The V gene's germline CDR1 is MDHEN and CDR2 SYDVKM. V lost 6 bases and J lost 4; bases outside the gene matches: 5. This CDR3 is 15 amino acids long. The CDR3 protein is CASSGLAGLADTQYF. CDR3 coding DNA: TGTGCCAGCAGCGGACTAGCGGGATTGGCAGATACGCAGTATTTT.

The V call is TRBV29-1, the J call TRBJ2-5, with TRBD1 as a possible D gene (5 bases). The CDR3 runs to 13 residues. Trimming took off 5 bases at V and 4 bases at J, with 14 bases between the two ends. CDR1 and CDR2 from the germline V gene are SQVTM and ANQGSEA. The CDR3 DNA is TGCAGCGTTACTGACAGCCTAGGAGAGACCCAGTACTTC. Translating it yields CSVTDSLGETQYF. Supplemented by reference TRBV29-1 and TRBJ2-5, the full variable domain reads SAVISQKPSRDICQRGTSLTIQCQVDSQVTMMFWYRQQPGQSLTLIATANQGSEATYESGFVIDKFPISRPNLTFSTLTVSNMSPEDSSIYLCSVTDSLGETQYFGPGTRLLVL.